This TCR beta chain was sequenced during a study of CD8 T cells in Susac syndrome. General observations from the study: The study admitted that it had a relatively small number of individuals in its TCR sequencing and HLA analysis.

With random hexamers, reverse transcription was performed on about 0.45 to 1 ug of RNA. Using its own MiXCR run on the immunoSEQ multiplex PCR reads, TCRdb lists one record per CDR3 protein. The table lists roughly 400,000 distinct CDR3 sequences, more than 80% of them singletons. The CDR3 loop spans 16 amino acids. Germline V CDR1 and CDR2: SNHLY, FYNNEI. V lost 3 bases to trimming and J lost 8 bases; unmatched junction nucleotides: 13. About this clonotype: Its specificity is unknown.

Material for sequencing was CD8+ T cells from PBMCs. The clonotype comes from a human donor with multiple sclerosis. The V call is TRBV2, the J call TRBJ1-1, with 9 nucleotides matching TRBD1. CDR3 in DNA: TGTGCCAGCAGTGATTATCAGTCGTTGACAGGGGGAGAAGCTTTCTTT. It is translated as CASSDYQSLTGGEAFF.